This T cell receptor (beta chain) was profiled in a study of beta chain features in type 1 diabetes. Study conclusions and caveats: Type 1 diabetes patients showed fewer insertions and more deletions at VDJ junctions. For cells with high TCR expression, cDNA sequencing could yield over-representation.

TCRB transcripts that were expressed got sequenced, as all of the isolated RNA had been reverse transcribed. Deep immunoSEQ sequencing covered naive, central memory and regulatory T cell samples. Method: immunoSEQ multiplex PCR; TCRdb's copy keeps in-frame clones and lacks some. The repertoire holds 300,000 to 450,000 clones, with around 19% as singletons. Trimming pared 7 bases from V and 0 bases from J, leaving 9 bases between. This CDR3 contains 13 residues. Germline V gene sequence: CDR1 LGHNT, CDR2 FRNRAP. As for this clone: Its antigen is not identified.

Each of the sorted populations had a purity greater than 95%. Sequencing was done on a sample of naive CD4+ T cells from blood. This sequence was found in a woman younger than 30 in good health. The chain couples TRBV12-5 to TRBJ1-1; no clear D gene. CDR3: CASAITVNTEAFF. In DNA form, the CDR3 reads TGTGCTAGTGCCATCACAGTGAACACTGAAGCTTTCTTT.